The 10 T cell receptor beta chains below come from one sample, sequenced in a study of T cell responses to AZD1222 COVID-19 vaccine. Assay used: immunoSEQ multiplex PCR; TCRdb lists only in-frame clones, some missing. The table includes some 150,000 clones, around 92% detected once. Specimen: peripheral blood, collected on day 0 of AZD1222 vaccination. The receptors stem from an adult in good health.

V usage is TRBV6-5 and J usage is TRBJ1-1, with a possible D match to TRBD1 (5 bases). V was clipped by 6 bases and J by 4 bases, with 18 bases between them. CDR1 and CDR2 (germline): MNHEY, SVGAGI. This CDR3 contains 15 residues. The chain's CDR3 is CASRPSVQGGTEAFF. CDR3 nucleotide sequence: TGTGCCAGCAGGCCCTCGGTTCAGGGTGGCACTGAAGCTTTCTTT.

CDR3 in amino acids: CASSYYPKRQSSGANVLTF. As DNA, the CDR3 is TGCGCCAGCAGCTATTATCCCAAGAGACAGTCCTCTGGGGCCAACGTCCTGACTTTC. The chain links TRBV5-1 to TRBJ2-6; a weak D match, TRBD1 (5 bases). CDR1 is SGHRS and CDR2 is YFSETQ in the germline V gene. The ends were cut back, 3 bases at V and 0 bases at J, with 19 bases in the middle. The CDR3 covers 19 residues.

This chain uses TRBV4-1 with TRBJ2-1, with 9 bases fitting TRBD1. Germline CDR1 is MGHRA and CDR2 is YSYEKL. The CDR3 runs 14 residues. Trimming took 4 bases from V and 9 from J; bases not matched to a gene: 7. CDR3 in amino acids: CASSRGQGKSEQFF. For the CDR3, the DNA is TGCGCCAGCAGCCGCGGACAGGGGAAAAGTGAGCAGTTCTTC.

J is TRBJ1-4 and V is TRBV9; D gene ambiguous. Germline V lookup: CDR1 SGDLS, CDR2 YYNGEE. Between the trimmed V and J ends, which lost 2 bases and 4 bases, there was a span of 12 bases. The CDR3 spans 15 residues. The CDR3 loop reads CASSVRWANNEKLFF. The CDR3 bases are TGTGCCAGCAGCGTTCGATGGGCCAATAATGAAAAACTGTTTTTT.

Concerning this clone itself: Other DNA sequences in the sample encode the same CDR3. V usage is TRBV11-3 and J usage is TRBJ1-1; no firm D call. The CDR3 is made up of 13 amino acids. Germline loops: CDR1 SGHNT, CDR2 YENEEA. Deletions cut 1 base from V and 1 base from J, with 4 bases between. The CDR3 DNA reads TGTGCCAGCAGCTTAGGGGGGAACACTGAAGCTTTCTTT. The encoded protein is CASSLGGNTEAFF. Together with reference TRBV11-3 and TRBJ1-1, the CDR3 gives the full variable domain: EAGVVQSPRYKIIEKKQPVAFWCNPISGHNTLYWYLQNLGQGPELLIRYENEEAVDDSQLPKDRFSAERLKGVDSTLKIQPAELGDSAVYLCASSLGGNTEAFFGQGTRLTVV.

This CDR3 is CASSGGAQRPSTDTQYF. CDR3 DNA sequence: TGCGCCAGCAGCGGCGGGGCCCAGCGGCCCTCCACAGATACGCAGTATTTT. J is TRBJ2-3 and V is TRBV5-1, with a possible D match to TRBD2 (6 bases). Germline CDR1 and CDR2: SGHRS and YFSETQ. The CDR3 is made up of 17 amino acids. Trimming shortened V by 4 bases and J by 2 bases, and 20 bases separated the two germline ends. Complete variable domain (other parts from reference TRBV5-1 and TRBJ2-3): KAGVTQTPRYLIKTRGQQVTLSCSPISGHRSVSWYQQTPGQGLQFLFEYFSETQRNKGNFPGRFSGRQFSNSRSEMNVSTLELGDSALYLCASSGGAQRPSTDTQYFGPGTRLTVL.

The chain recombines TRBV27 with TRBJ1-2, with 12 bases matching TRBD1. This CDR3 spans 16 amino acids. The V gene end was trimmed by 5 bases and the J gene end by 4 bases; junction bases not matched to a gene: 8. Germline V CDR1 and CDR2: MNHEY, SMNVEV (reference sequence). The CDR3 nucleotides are TGTGCCAGCAGTACAACGGGGACAGGGGGCAGCTATGGCTACACCTTC. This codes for CASSTTGTGGSYGYTF.

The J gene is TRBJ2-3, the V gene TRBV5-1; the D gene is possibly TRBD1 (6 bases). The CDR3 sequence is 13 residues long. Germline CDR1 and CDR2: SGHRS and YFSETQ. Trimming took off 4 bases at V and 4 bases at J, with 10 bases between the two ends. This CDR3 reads CASSTQGSDTQYF. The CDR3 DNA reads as TGCGCCAGCAGCACCCAGGGGTCAGATACGCAGTATTTT.

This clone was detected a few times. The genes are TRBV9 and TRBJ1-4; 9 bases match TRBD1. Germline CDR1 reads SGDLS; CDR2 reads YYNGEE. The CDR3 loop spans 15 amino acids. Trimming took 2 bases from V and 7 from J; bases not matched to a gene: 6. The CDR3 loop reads CASSVSDRGVEKLFF. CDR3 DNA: TGTGCCAGCAGCGTCTCGGACAGGGGTGTTGAAAAACTGTTTTTT.

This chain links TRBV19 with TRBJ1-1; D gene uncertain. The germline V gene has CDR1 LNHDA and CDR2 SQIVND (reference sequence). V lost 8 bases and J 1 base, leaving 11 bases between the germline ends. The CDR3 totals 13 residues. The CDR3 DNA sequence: TGTGCCAGTTTTCAGAGACAGAACACTGAAGCTTTCTTT. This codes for CASFQRQNTEAFF.